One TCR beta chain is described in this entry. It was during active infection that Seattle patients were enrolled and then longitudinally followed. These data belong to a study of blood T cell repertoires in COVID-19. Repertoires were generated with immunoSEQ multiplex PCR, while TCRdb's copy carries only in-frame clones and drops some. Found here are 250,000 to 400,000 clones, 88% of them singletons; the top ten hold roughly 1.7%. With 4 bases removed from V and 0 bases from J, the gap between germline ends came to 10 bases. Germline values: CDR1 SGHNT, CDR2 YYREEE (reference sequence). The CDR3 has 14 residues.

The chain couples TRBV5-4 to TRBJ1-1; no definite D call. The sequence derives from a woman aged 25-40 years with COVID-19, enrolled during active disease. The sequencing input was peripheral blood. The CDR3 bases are TGTGCCAGCAGCCCGACTCTTTTGAACACTGAAGCTTTCTTT. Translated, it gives CASSPTLLNTEAFF.